The sequence of this TCR beta chain was determined in a study of cytotoxic CD8 clonotypes in ibrutinib-treated CLL. Comment on this clone: The antigen remains undetermined.

General observations from the study: In comparison with age-matched healthy donors, baseline clonality was higher and tracked circulating CD8+ T-cell counts. Sustained-remission and progressing patients had unequal sampling times. On treatment, the uncommon public clonotypes contracted or remained stable. Elevated clonality accompanied ibrutinib response, with a return toward baseline values at progression.

The assay was immunoSEQ multiplex PCR, and TCRdb's table has in-frame clones only and misses some. In the table there are 25,000 to 30,000 clones, about 80% of which are singletons. Sequenced here: PBMCs, sampled after 36 months of ibrutinib treatment. The source is a human donor with chronic lymphocytic leukemia.

CDR3 protein: CASRTGSSNYGYTF. In DNA, the CDR3 is TGTGCCAGCAGGACAGGAAGCTCTAACTATGGCTACACCTTC. This sequence joins TRBV27 and TRBJ1-2; D is possibly TRBD1 (6 bases). This CDR3 contains 14 residues. The ends were cut back, 6 bases at V and 0 bases at J, with 11 bases in the middle. Germline CDR1 is MNHEY and CDR2 is SMNVEV (reference sequence).